The 12 T cell receptor beta chains in this list originate from one sample, sequenced in a study of blood T cell repertoires in COVID-19. The data were produced by immunoSEQ multiplex PCR, yet TCRdb's version contains in-frame clones alone and is incomplete. The data hold roughly 160,000 clones, with roughly 93% observed a single time. Input material: peripheral blood. The receptors were gathered from a man between 18 and 29 years old with COVID-19, enrolled during active disease.

The chain links TRBV7-6 to TRBJ2-2; 11 bases map to TRBD2. With V trimmed by 5 bases and J by 7 bases, 9 bases remained unmatched. The CDR3 is 16 residues long. In germline, CDR1 is SGHVS, CDR2 FNYEAQ. The CDR3 spells CASSDSGRAWSGELFF. The CDR3 nucleotides are TGTGCCAGCAGCGATAGCGGGAGGGCCTGGAGCGGGGAGCTGTTTTTT. The full variable domain, its missing parts supplied by reference TRBV7-6 and TRBJ2-2, is GAGVSQSPRYKVTKRGQDVALRCDPISGHVSLYWYRQALGQGPEFLTYFNYEAQQDKSGLPNDRFSAERPEGSISTLTIQRTEQRDSAMYRCASSDSGRAWSGELFFGEGSRLTVL.

V gene TRBV5-6 combines with J gene TRBJ1-6, with TRBD1 matching over 10 bases. The CDR3 sequence is 18 residues long. CDR1 is SGHDT, CDR2 YYEEEE, per germline. Trimming removed 0 bases from V and 4 bases from J; junction bases left unmatched: 7. Here the CDR3 reads CASSLDRQGAGYNSPLHF. CDR3 DNA: TGTGCCAGCAGCTTGGATCGACAGGGGGCAGGGTATAATTCACCCCTCCACTTT.

The chain has TRBV14 and TRBJ1-1; 9 bases line up with TRBD1. Per germline, CDR1 SGHDN and CDR2 FVKESK. V trimming: 4 bases; J trimming: 3 bases; junction bases outside the gene matches: 3. This CDR3 has 14 amino acids. The CDR3 nucleotides read TGTGCCAGCAGCCCCTGGACAGGGGACACTGAAGCTTTCTTT. It yields the protein CASSPWTGDTEAFF.

This chain connects TRBV2 to TRBJ1-1; D unresolved. The CDR3 spans 14 residues. The germline V gene encodes CDR1 SNHLY and CDR2 FYNNEI. Between the trimmed V and J ends, which lost 8 bases and 10 bases, there was a span of 23 bases. The CDR3, as DNA: TGTGCCAGCCTGCGCGTAACGAACAGTCAGAGAGCTTTCTTT. Amino acids: CASLRVTNSQRAFF.

The CDR3 loop is CASSLLQGVSYEQYF. The DNA of the CDR3 is TGTGCCAGCAGCTTATTGCAGGGGGTCTCCTACGAGCAGTACTTC. The genes are TRBV7-6 and TRBJ2-7, with 7 positions matching TRBD1. J was trimmed by 0 bases and V by 2 bases; bases with no gene match: 4. This CDR3 contains 15 residues. CDR1 is SGHVS, CDR2 FNYEAQ, per germline.

The chain employs TRBV28 and TRBJ1-2; TRBD1 is a possible D gene (6 bases). The V end lost 5 bases, the J end lost 4 bases, and 14 bases lay between the germline ends. This CDR3 has 14 residues. Germline values: CDR1 MDHEN, CDR2 SYDVKM. The CDR3 region has the DNA TGTGCCAGCAGTCCCCCCGGGACAAGCTATGGCTACACCTTC. Its protein product is CASSPPGTSYGYTF.

This rearrangement joins TRBV9 to TRBJ2-2; 8 bases align to TRBD2. There are 15 residues in the CDR3. The junction had 2 bases not matched to a gene; V was cut back by 0 bases and J by 4 bases. Germline CDR1 reads SGDLS; CDR2 reads YYNGEE. The CDR3 sequence: CASSVDGRATGELFF. CDR3 bases: TGTGCCAGCAGCGTAGACGGGAGGGCCACCGGGGAGCTGTTTTTT.

This rearrangement joins TRBV2 to TRBJ2-5; TRBD1 matches 7 bases. Germline loops: CDR1 SNHLY, CDR2 FYNNEI. The CDR3 has 15 amino acids. The V gene end was trimmed by 6 bases and the J gene end by 0 bases; junction bases not matched to a gene: 7. The CDR3 loop reads CASSQDRTYQETQYF. DNA of the CDR3: TGTGCCAGCAGCCAGGACAGGACGTACCAAGAGACCCAGTACTTC.

Only one count was recorded for this clone. The V call is TRBV7-2, the J call TRBJ2-7; 9 bases agree with TRBD1. The V segment lost 7 bases and the J segment 5 bases; nucleotides outside the gene matches: 12. The CDR3 has 15 residues. The germline gives CDR1 SGHTA, CDR2 FQGNSA. The CDR3: CASKIGGTGKHEQYF. The CDR3, as DNA: TGTGCCAGCAAGATTGGTGGGACAGGGAAGCACGAGCAGTACTTC. Full variable domain (outside the CDR3, taken from reference TRBV7-2 and TRBJ2-7): GAGVSQSPSNKVTEKGKDVELRCDPISGHTALYWYRQSLGQGLEFLIYFQGNSAPDKSGLPSDRFSAERTGGSVSTLTIQRTQQEDSAVYLCASKIGGTGKHEQYFGPGTRLTVT.

The gene calls are TRBV20-1 and TRBJ2-7; D is ambiguous. CDR3 length equals 11 residues. V lost 5 bases and J lost 6, with 11 bases in between. Germline CDR1 and CDR2: DFQATT and SNEGSKA (reference sequence). In DNA form, the CDR3 reads TGCAGTGCTGCCGCCCGGTTCGAGCAGTACTTC. Translated, it gives CSAAARFEQYF.

This clone was observed a handful of times. V usage is TRBV24-1 and J usage is TRBJ2-6; 9 bases match TRBD1. V shed 6 bases and J 0 bases; nucleotides not matched to a gene: 5. CDR3 length: 17 amino acids. Germline CDR1 and CDR2: KGHDR and SFDVKD. CDR3 in DNA: TGTGCCACCAGTAATGGACAGGGGTTCTCTGGGGCCAACGTCCTGACTTTC. This codes for CATSNGQGFSGANVLTF.

The CDR3 loop is CASSLSTGTGQPQHF. In nucleotides, the CDR3 is TGTGCCAGCAGCTTATCGACAGGGACGGGGCAGCCCCAGCATTTT. J is TRBJ1-5 and V is TRBV7-2; 7 positions match TRBD1. The CDR3 extends over 15 amino acids. The germline V gene encodes CDR1 SGHTA and CDR2 FQGNSA. Trimming took 2 bases from V and 7 from J; bases not matched to a gene: 8.